This T cell receptor beta chain appears in the sequencing data of a study of regulatory T cells in long-lasting Graves disease. Trimming cost V 6 bases and J 3 bases; bases outside gene matches: 9. CDR3 length: 16 residues. CDR1 MGHRA and CDR2 YSYEKL come from the germline V gene. Specified time point: newly diagnosed GD, antithyroid drugs for less than 3 months. Extracted RNA from PBMCs served as the source of the TCR library. Patients came through an endocrinology department, and that department was in Xi'an, China. This clonotype occurred a few times. Sequencing libraries for TCR beta were prepared with iRepertoire HTBI primers and Arm-PCR of CDR3 regions. Via MiXCR, TCRdb re-called the multiplex PCR reads, giving one row per CDR3 protein. In the table there are roughly 350,000 distinct CDR3 sequences, about a sixth of which are singletons. In addition, the sample was reused for a study of T cells in Graves' hyperthyroidism and ophthalmopathy.

This TCR was sampled from a man in his forties with Graves disease. Here the sequenced sample was peripheral blood mononuclear cells (PBMCs), taken at new diagnosis, from a patient treated with antithyroid drugs. The chain employs TRBV4-1 and TRBJ1-4; TRBD1 agrees at 8 bases. In nucleotides, the CDR3 is TGCGCCAGCAGATCGACAGGGGTTTGGGCTAATGAAAAACTGTTTTTT. Protein product: CASRSTGVWANEKLFF.